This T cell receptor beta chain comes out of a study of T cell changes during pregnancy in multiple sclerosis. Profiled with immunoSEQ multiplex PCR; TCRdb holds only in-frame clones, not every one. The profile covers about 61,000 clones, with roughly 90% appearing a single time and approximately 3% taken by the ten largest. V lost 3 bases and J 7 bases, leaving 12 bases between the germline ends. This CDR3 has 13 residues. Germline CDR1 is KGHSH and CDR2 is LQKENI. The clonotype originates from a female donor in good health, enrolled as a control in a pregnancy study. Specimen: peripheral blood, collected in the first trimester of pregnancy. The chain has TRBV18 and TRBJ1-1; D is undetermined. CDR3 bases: TGTGCCAGCTCACCGCTTTCCGGGGTTGAAGCTTTCTTT. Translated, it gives CASSPLSGVEAFF.